The 17 T cell receptor beta chains below come from one sample, sequenced in a study of blood T cell repertoires in COVID-19. Sequenced by immunoSEQ multiplex PCR; TCRdb stores in-frame clones only, minus some. This sample carries roughly 28,000 clones, around 90% of them seen once, and the ten largest clones take 4.9%. The specimen sequenced was peripheral blood. These TCRs come from a man between 65 and 85 years old with active COVID-19.

The J gene is TRBJ2-2, the V gene TRBV27; 10 bases are shared with TRBD2. The CDR3 has 15 amino acids. The trim removed 6 bases at V and 7 bases at J, leaving 8 bases unmatched. Germline lookup yields CDR1 MNHEY and CDR2 SMNVEV (reference sequence). The CDR3 DNA sequence: TGTGCCAGCAGCAGGAGCGGGGGGGCATACGGGGAGCTGTTTTTT. Translating gives CASSRSGGAYGELFF.

The chain employs TRBV2 and TRBJ2-7; 9 bases fit TRBD1. Germline lookup yields CDR1 SNHLY and CDR2 FYNNEI. V trimming: 4 bases; J trimming: 4 bases; junction bases outside the gene matches: 8. CDR3 length: 15 amino acids. CDR3 sequence: CASSVGTGIKYEQYF. DNA of the CDR3: TGTGCCAGCAGTGTGGGGACAGGGATTAAGTACGAGCAGTACTTC.

DNA for the CDR3: TGTGCCAGCAGTGACCTCGGGACAGGGGGTTCTTCAGATACGCAGTATTTT. This sequence encodes CASSDLGTGGSSDTQYF. The chain uses TRBV6-1 and TRBJ2-3; 11 nucleotides match TRBD1. Germline V CDR1 and CDR2: MNHNS, SASEGT. V trimming: 3 bases; J trimming: 4 bases; junction bases outside the gene matches: 9. There are 17 residues in the CDR3.

This sequence joins TRBV10-3 and TRBJ2-7; 8 nucleotides align to TRBD2. With 11 bases clipped from V and 3 bases from J, the junction kept 9 bases outside the gene matches. The CDR3 is made up of 13 amino acids. Germline V gene lookup returns CDR1 ENHRY and CDR2 SYGVKD. CDR3 protein: CAAGTSSSYEQYF. For the CDR3, the DNA is TGTGCCGCCGGGACTAGTTCTAGCTACGAGCAGTACTTC.

The gene calls are TRBV5-6 and TRBJ1-2, with a possible D match to TRBD1 (5 bases). Per germline, CDR1 SGHDT and CDR2 YYEEEE. Trimming shortened V by 5 bases and J by 8 bases, and 19 bases separated the two germline ends. The CDR3 runs to 14 residues. CDR3 in DNA: TGTGCCAGCAGGACCGCAGGGAGGTCGTGGGGCTACACCTTC. Residues: CASRTAGRSWGYTF.

V is TRBV11-3 and J is TRBJ1-2, with 8 nucleotides matching TRBD1. Germline V lookup: CDR1 SGHNT, CDR2 YENEEA. The CDR3 runs to 12 residues. V was clipped by 5 bases and J by 8 bases; unmatched bases: 4. DNA of the CDR3: TGTGCCAGCAGCGACAGGGGAAGGGGCTACACCTTC. It is translated as CASSDRGRGYTF. The entire variable domain, with the rest obtained from reference TRBV11-3 and TRBJ1-2, is as follows: EAGVVQSPRYKIIEKKQPVAFWCNPISGHNTLYWYLQNLGQGPELLIRYENEEAVDDSQLPKDRFSAERLKGVDSTLKIQPAELGDSAVYLCASSDRGRGYTFGSGTRLTVV.

CDR3 protein: CATSRDLDRASAGYTF. In DNA, the CDR3 is TGTGCCACCAGCAGAGATCTAGACAGGGCCTCAGCTGGCTACACCTTC. The V and J genes are TRBV15 and TRBJ1-2; TRBD1 matches 7 bases. Germline V gives CDR1 LNHNV, CDR2 YYDKDF (reference sequence). This CDR3 comprises 16 residues. With V trimmed by 0 bases and J by 7 bases, 11 bases remained unmatched.

The chain joins TRBV19 to TRBJ1-3; D not certain. Germline CDR1 LNHDA, CDR2 SQIVND (reference sequence). CDR3 length equals 14 residues. The germline V and J ends were trimmed by 3 bases and 3 bases, with 9 bases remaining between them. The CDR3 DNA follows: TGTGCCAGTAGTATGGAGGGTGGTGGAAACACCATATATTTT. This translates into CASSMEGGGNTIYF.

This clone was seen just once. V is TRBV3-1 (or the pseudogene TRBV3-2) and J is TRBJ2-5; perhaps TRBD2 as D (6 bases). Germline CDR1 reads LGHDT; CDR2 reads YNNKEL (reference sequence). V lost 8 bases, J lost 5 bases, and 27 bases lay in between. The CDR3 has 17 amino acids. The CDR3: CASRKTGRGTLGETQYF. The CDR3 nucleotides read TGTGCCAGCCGCAAAACAGGTCGAGGGACTCTTGGTGAGACCCAGTACTTC.

This clone was found once. The V call is TRBV7-2, the J call TRBJ1-2; D possibly corresponds to TRBD1 (5 bases). Germline CDR1 SGHTA, CDR2 FQGNSA. This CDR3 region has 16 residues. Trimming stripped 3 bases from V and 2 bases from J, with 16 bases between. The CDR3 bases are TGTGCCAGCAGCTTGTCTCGACAGACATCCAACTATGGCTACACCTTC. Translating gives CASSLSRQTSNYGYTF.

V is TRBV7-9 and J is TRBJ2-1; a possible D gene is TRBD2 (5 bases). Per the germline V gene, CDR1 is SEHNR and CDR2 is FQNEAQ (reference sequence). Trimming cost V 1 base and J 0 bases, with 16 bases left between them. The CDR3 runs to 18 residues. The CDR3 DNA follows: TGTGCCAGCAGCTTAGTGGGCGTAGGCAGCGGCTCCTACAATGAGCAGTTCTTC. Protein: CASSLVGVGSGSYNEQFF.

This clone has just a few counts. This chain uses TRBV15 with TRBJ2-7; D gene ambiguous. Germline V CDR1 and CDR2: LNHNV, YYDKDF (reference sequence). Trimming cost V 0 bases and J 6 bases, with 6 bases left between them. The CDR3 is 12 residues long. This chain's CDR3 is CATSRDGLEQYF. CDR3 DNA sequence: TGTGCCACCAGCAGAGATGGCCTCGAGCAGTACTTC.

The rearrangement links TRBV28 to TRBJ2-2; TRBD2 might be the D (6 bases). CDR1 MDHEN and CDR2 SYDVKM come from the germline V gene. The V end was cut by 6 bases, the J end by 5 bases, with 16 bases between. The length of the CDR3 is 15 residues. CDR3 nucleotides: TGTGCCAGCAGGACCTTCGGGGGTGGGACCGGGGAGCTGTTTTTT. Amino acids: CASRTFGGGTGELFF. The full variable domain, in which reference TRBV28 and TRBJ2-2 provide the parts outside the CDR3, is DVKVTQSSRYLVKRTGEKVFLECVQDMDHENMFWYRQDPGLGLRLIYFSYDVKMKEKGDIPEGYSVSREKKERFSLILESASTNQTSMYLCASRTFGGGTGELFFGEGSRLTVL.

In the case of this clone: The sample has other DNA sequences that encode this CDR3 too. The chain is built from TRBV5-1 and TRBJ2-1, with D perhaps TRBD2 (5 bases). The germline CDR1 and CDR2 sequences are SGHRS and YFSETQ. Trimming left V 0 bases short and J 0 bases short, with 7 bases between. The CDR3 is 15 amino acids. CDR3 sequence: CASSLDGSSYNEQFF. The DNA of the CDR3 is TGCGCCAGCAGCTTGGATGGGAGCTCCTACAATGAGCAGTTCTTC. Complete variable domain (other parts from reference TRBV5-1 and TRBJ2-1): KAGVTQTPRYLIKTRGQQVTLSCSPISGHRSVSWYQQTPGQGLQFLFEYFSETQRNKGNFPGRFSGRQFSNSRSEMNVSTLELGDSALYLCASSLDGSSYNEQFFGPGTRLTVL.

This chain connects TRBV19 to TRBJ1-1; D is unresolved. This CDR3 contains 11 residues. Germline V gene lookup returns CDR1 LNHDA and CDR2 SQIVND (reference sequence). V lost 7 bases and J lost 10, with 13 bases in between. The CDR3 protein is CASTWERRAFF. The CDR3 nucleotides read TGTGCCAGTACATGGGAGCGAAGAGCTTTCTTT. The complete variable domain, with remaining parts taken from reference TRBV19 and TRBJ1-1, reads DGGITQSPKYLFRKEGQNVTLSCEQNLNHDAMYWYRQDPGQGLRLIYYSQIVNDFQKGDIAEGYSVSREKKESFPLTVTSAQKNPTAFYLCASTWERRAFFGQGTRLTVV.

V usage is TRBV4-2 and J usage is TRBJ2-5; no clear D gene. V shed 3 bases and J shed 2 bases, with 10 bases lying between them. In germline, CDR1 is LGHNA, CDR2 YNFKEQ. The CDR3 loop spans 14 amino acids. As DNA, the CDR3 is TGTGCCAGCAGCCAGGGCTCAGCTCAAGAGACCCAGTACTTC. This sequence encodes CASSQGSAQETQYF.

The chain combines TRBV3-1 (or the pseudogene TRBV3-2) with TRBJ2-3, with TRBD2 matching 9 bases. The germline V gene encodes CDR1 LGHDT and CDR2 YNNKEL (reference sequence). The CDR3 is 17 amino acids. After removal of 2 bases from V and 4 bases from J, the junction contained 10 bases not matched to a gene. CDR3 nucleotide sequence: TGTGCCAGCAGCCAACGTAGGGGGCGGGGGGGCCCAGATACGCAGTATTTT. It encodes CASSQRRGRGGPDTQYF.